This entry is about one T cell receptor (beta chain). V lost 4 bases and J lost 7, with 11 bases in between. CDR1 and CDR2 (germline): MNHEY, SVGAGI. The CDR3 extends over 12 amino acids. The entry originates in a study of blood T cell repertoires in COVID-19. Overall study context: COVID-19 samples from acute and convalescent phases originated in the United States, Italy and Spain.

TCRdb's table, derived via immunoSEQ multiplex PCR, lists solely in-frame clones and lacks some. Among 310,000 or so clones, about 85% were seen once, and the ten largest hold under 6.5%. Participants were placed into cohorts based on the clinical history they reported. Recovery among Cohort 3 donors was established by two negative PCRs, clearance, or symptom resolution. The TCR comes from a woman aged 25 to 39 who had recovered from COVID-19. The V call is TRBV6-5, the J call TRBJ2-7, with D possibly being TRBD1 (5 bases). The sequencing input was PBMCs or T cells enriched from blood (not recorded which). In DNA form, the CDR3 reads TGTGCCAGCAGTTTTCAGGGTAGGGAGCAGTACTTC. Protein sequence: CASSFQGREQYF.